The present T cell receptor (beta chain) was sequenced within a study of shared clonotypes between healthy human individuals. Study-level results: The naive CD4 repertoires of a few donors were compared, and approximately 5% of clonotypes were shared.

Sequencing was performed with immunoSEQ multiplex PCR; in TCRdb, only in-frame clones are kept and a portion is missing. The data show around 1.1 million clones, with about 72% seen just once and roughly 0.83% held by the top ten. Everyone who donated was a Caucasian adult who lived in Nashville, Tennessee. The authors divided CD4+ cells into CD45RA+ naive and CD45RA-negative memory subsets. Points on this clone: Its antigen is still unknown.

This CDR3 is 15 amino acids long. V shed 8 bases, J shed 2 bases, and the junction held 10 bases outside the gene matches. Germline values: CDR1 MNHNY, CDR2 SVGAGI (reference sequence). This chain joins TRBV6-6 and TRBJ2-3; 7 bases are shared with TRBD2. Sequenced input: memory CD4+ T cells from PBMCs. Subset noted: CD45RA-negative fraction. This clonotype originated in a man aged 18 to 35 in good health. Some clones in this sample may be carry-over from other donors' samples. CDR3 in amino acids: CASGEGLVITDTQYF. CDR3 nucleotide sequence: TGTGCCAGCGGGGAGGGCTTAGTGATCACAGATACGCAGTATTTT.